This T cell receptor beta chain was captured in a study of blood T cell repertoires in COVID-19. Study at large: Sample material is recorded as cDNA or gDNA derived from T cells, B-cell-depleted T cells, or PBMCs.

Assay: immunoSEQ multiplex PCR; the TCRdb copy retains only in-frame clones and omits some. The sample lists about 48,000 clones, around four fifths occurring once. The germline CDR1 and CDR2 sequences are KGHSH and LQKENI. The CDR3 is made up of 15 amino acids. Trimming at V came to 3 bases and at J to 6 bases, leaving 7 bases not matched to a gene. Sequenced sample: peripheral blood. The sequence was collected from a man between 70 and 80 years old with acute or convalescent COVID-19. The rearrangement uses TRBV18 and TRBJ1-5; TRBD1 matches 8 bases. The CDR3 reads CASSPQVGQGQPQHF. For the CDR3, the DNA is TGTGCCAGCTCACCGCAAGTAGGACAGGGTCAGCCCCAGCATTTT.